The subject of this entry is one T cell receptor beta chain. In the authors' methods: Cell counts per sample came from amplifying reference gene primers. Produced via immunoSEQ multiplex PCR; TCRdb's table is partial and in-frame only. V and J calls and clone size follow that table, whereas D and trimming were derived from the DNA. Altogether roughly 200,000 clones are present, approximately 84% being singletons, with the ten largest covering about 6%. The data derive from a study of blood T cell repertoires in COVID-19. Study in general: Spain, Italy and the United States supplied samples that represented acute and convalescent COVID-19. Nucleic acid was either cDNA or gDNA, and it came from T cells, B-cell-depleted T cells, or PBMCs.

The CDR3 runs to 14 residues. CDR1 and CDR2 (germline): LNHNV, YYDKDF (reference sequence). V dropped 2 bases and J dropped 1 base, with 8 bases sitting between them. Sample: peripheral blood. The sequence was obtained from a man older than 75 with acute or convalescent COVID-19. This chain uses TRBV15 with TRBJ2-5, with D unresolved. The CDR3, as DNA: TGTGCCACCAGCAGACCCCCCGGCCAAGAGACCCAGTACTTC. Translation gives CATSRPPGQETQYF.